The 6 T cell receptor beta chains reported below all come from one sample, sequenced in a study of blood T cell repertoires in COVID-19. Measured with immunoSEQ multiplex PCR; TCRdb has only the in-frame clones, and not every one. The table lists 150,000 to 200,000 clones, approximately 80% of them singletons. The sequenced sample consisted of peripheral blood. The receptor source for this set is a human donor in a cohort sampled during active COVID-19.

V usage is TRBV30 and J usage is TRBJ2-1; possible D gene TRBD2, 5 bases. CDR3 length: 12 residues. From germline, CDR1 is GTSNPN and CDR2 SVGIG (reference sequence). V was pared by 5 bases and J by 0 bases, with 5 bases between. The CDR3 is CAWGSSYNEQFF. DNA of the CDR3: TGTGCCTGGGGGAGCTCCTACAATGAGCAGTTCTTC.

This clone has more than one count but fewer than ten. The chain is built from TRBV4-1 and TRBJ1-1; D is undetermined. The CDR3 is made up of 15 amino acids. The germline V and J ends were trimmed by 0 bases and 0 bases, with 8 bases remaining between them. CDR1 is MGHRA, CDR2 YSYEKL, per germline. The CDR3 nucleotides read TGCGCCAGCAGCCAAGACGCAGGAATGAACACTGAAGCTTTCTTT. Its protein product is CASSQDAGMNTEAFF.

CDR3 DNA: TGTGCCAGCACCCCTGGGGACAGCCTATCCTACGAGCAGTACTTC. It translates to CASTPGDSLSYEQYF. The rearrangement uses TRBV9 and TRBJ2-7; 7 bases agree with TRBD1. The germline gives CDR1 SGDLS, CDR2 YYNGEE. This CDR3 is 15 amino acids long. Losses at the gene ends were 6 bases for V and 1 base for J; bases not matched to a gene: 10.

The V and J genes are TRBV7-6 and TRBJ2-7, with 8 bases that match TRBD2. The trim removed 1 base at V and 1 base at J, leaving 6 bases unmatched. The CDR3 loop spans 16 amino acids. The germline V gene encodes CDR1 SGHVS and CDR2 FNYEAQ. This CDR3 is CASSLERASGSYEQYF. For the CDR3, the DNA is TGTGCCAGCAGCTTAGAGAGGGCTAGCGGGTCCTACGAGCAGTACTTC.

The chain links TRBV18 to TRBJ1-4; D is uncertain. The CDR3 length is 14 residues. Germline CDR1 reads KGHSH; CDR2 reads LQKENI. V was cut by 2 bases and J by 5 bases, with 9 bases left in between. The DNA of the CDR3 is TGTGCCAGCTCACCAGGACGAGGGAATGAAAAACTGTTTTTT. Amino acids: CASSPGRGNEKLFF.

The chain carries TRBV27 and TRBJ2-7; D gene unclear. CDR3 size: 14 residues. The V and J ends lost 6 bases and 5 bases respectively, with 17 bases between them. Germline V gene lookup returns CDR1 MNHEY and CDR2 SMNVEV (reference sequence). The DNA for the CDR3 is TGTGCCAGCAGATTGACTCGAATGTTCAACGAGCAGTACTTC. This translates into CASRLTRMFNEQYF.